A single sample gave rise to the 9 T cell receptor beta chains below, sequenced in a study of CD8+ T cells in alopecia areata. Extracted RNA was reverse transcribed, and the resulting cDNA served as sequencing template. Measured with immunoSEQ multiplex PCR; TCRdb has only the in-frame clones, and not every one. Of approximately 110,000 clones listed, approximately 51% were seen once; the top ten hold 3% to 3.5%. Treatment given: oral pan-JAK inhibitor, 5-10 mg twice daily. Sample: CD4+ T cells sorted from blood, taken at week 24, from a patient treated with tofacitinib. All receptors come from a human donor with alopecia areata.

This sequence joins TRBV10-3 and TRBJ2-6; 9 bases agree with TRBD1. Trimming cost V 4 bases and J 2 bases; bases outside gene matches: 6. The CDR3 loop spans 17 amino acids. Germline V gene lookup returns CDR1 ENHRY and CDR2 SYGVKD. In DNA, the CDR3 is TGTGCCATCAGTGCACTGACAGGGGGACCTGGGGCCAACGTCCTGACTTTC. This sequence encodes CAISALTGGPGANVLTF.

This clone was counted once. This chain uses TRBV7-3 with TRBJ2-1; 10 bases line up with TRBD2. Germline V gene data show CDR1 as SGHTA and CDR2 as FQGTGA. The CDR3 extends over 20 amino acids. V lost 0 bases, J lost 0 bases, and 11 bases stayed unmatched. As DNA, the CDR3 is TGTGCCAGCAGCTTAACGTTGGCTAGCGGGGGCCCTCGCTCCTACAATGAGCAGTTCTTC. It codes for CASSLTLASGGPRSYNEQFF.

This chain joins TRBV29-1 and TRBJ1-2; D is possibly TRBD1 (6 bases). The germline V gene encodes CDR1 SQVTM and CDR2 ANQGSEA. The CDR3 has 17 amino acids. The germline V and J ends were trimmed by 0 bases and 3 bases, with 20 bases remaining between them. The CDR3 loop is CSVEDGGIRGRDYGYTF. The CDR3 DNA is TGCAGCGTTGAAGACGGGGGCATACGGGGGCGTGACTATGGCTACACCTTC.

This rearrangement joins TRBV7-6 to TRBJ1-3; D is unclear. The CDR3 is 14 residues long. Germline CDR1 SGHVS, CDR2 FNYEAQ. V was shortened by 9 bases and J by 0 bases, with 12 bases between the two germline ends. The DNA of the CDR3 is TGTGCCAGTGGAGACGGTGTCTCTGGAAACACCATATATTTT. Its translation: CASGDGVSGNTIYF.

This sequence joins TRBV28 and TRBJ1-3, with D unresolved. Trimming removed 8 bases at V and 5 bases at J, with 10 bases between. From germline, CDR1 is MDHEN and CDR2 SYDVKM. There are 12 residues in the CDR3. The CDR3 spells CASLRERNTIYF. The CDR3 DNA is TGTGCCAGCCTAAGGGAACGAAACACCATATATTTT.

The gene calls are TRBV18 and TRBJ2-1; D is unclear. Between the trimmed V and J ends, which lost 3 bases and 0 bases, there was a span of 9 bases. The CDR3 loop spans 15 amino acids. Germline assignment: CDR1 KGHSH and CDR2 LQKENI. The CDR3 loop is CASSPATGSYNEQFF. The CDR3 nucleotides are TGTGCCAGCTCACCGGCAACGGGCTCCTACAATGAGCAGTTCTTC. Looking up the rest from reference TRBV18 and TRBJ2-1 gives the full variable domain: NAGVMQNPRHLVRRRGQEARLRCSPMKGHSHVYWYRQLPEEGLKFMVYLQKENIIDESGMPKERFSAEFPKEGPSILRIQQVVRGDSAAYFCASSPATGSYNEQFFGPGTRLTVL.

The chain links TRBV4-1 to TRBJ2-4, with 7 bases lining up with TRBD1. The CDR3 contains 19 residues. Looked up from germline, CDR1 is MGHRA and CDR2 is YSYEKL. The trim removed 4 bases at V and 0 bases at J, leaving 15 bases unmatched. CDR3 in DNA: TGCGCCAGCAGCCCCGGCCGACAGGGTCCCATTATAGCCAAAAACATTCAGTACTTC. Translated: CASSPGRQGPIIAKNIQYF.

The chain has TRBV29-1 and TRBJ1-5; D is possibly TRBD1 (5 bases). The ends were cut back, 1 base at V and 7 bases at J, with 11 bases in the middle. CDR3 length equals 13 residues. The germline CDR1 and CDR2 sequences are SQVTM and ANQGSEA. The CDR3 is CSVEGGVGQPQHF. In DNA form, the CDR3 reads TGCAGCGTTGAAGGAGGGGTAGGACAGCCCCAGCATTTT.

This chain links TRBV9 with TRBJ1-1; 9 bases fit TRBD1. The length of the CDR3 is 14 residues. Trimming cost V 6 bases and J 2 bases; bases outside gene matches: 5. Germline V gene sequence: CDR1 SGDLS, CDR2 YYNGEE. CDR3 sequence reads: CASTRTGANTEAFF. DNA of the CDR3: TGTGCCAGCACCCGGACAGGGGCCAACACTGAAGCTTTCTTT.